This entry describes one TCR beta chain. The antigen remains unidentified. This record comes from a study of cytomegalovirus exposure and HLA in healthy donors. Study background: A subsequent analysis reported that the 110 or so validation repertoires were produced on the same platform that had also been used for the 666 first-cohort repertoires.

Clones were sequenced by immunoSEQ multiplex PCR, and TCRdb holds only the in-frame ones, with some missing. The data contain some 150,000 clones, 70% to 90% of them singletons. Germline V gives CDR1 KGHSH, CDR2 LQKENI. The CDR3 has 13 amino acids. Trimming left V 3 bases short and J 3 bases short, with 8 bases between. Whole-study results and caveats: First-cohort TCR clusters tended to co-occur in the roughly 120 validation repertoires, a later analysis found. Among TCR sequences, most were rare, though some public TCRs appeared in many donors.

Source material: PBMCs. The source of this sequence is a man younger than 35 in good health and CMV-seronegative. The gene calls are TRBV18 and TRBJ1-1; the D is unclear. The CDR3 reads CASSPPIYTEAFF. Written as DNA, the CDR3 is TGTGCCAGCTCACCCCCTATTTACACTGAAGCTTTCTTT.